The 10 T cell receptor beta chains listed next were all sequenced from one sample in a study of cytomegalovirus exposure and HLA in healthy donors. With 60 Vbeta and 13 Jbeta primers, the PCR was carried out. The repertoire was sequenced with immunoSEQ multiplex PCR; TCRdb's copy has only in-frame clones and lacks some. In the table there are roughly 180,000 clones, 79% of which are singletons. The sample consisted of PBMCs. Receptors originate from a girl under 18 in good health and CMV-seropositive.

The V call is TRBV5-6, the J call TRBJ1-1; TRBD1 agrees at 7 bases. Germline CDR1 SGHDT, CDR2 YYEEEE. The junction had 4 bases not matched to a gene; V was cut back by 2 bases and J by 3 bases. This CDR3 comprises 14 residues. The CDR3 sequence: CASSLDREDTEAFF. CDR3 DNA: TGTGCCAGCAGCTTAGACAGGGAGGACACTGAAGCTTTCTTT. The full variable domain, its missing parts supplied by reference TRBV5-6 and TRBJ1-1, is DAGVTQSPTHLIKTRGQQVTLRCSPKSGHDTVSWYQQALGQGPQFIFQYYEEEERQRGNFPDRFSGHQFPNYSSELNVNALLLGDSALYLCASSLDREDTEAFFGQGTRLTVV.

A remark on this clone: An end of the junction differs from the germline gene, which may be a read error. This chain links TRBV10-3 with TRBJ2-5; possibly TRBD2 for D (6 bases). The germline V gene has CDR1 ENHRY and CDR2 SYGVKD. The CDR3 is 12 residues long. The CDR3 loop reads CAITEPEGTQYF. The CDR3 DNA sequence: TGTGCCATCACTGAGCCGGAGGGAACCCAGTACTTC.

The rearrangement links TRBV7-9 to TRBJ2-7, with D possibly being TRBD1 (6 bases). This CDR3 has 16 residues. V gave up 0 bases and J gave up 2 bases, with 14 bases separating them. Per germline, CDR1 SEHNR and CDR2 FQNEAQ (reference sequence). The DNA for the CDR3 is TGTGCCAGCAGCTTAGCGGGGGCAGGCCCTACCTACGAGCAGTACTTC. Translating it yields CASSLAGAGPTYEQYF.

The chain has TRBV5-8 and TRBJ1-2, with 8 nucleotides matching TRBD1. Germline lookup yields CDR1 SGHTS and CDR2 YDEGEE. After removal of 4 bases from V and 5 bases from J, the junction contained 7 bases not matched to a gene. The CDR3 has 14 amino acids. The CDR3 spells CASSIGQGGYGYTF. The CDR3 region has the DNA TGTGCCAGCAGCATAGGACAGGGTGGATATGGCTACACCTTC.

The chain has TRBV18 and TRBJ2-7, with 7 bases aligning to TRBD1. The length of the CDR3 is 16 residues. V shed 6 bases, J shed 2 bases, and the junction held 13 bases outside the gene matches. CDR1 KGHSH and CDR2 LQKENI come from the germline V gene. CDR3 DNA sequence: TGTGCCAGCTCCCCTGGGACAGCCGCTAGTCCCTACGAGCAGTACTTC. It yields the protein CASSPGTAASPYEQYF.

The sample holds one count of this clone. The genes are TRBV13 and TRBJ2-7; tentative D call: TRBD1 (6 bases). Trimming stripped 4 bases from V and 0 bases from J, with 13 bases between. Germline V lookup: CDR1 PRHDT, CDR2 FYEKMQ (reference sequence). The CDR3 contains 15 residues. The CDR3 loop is CASSSMTGTSYEQYF. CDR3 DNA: TGTGCCAGCAGCTCGATGACAGGTACCTCCTACGAGCAGTACTTC.

The DNA for the CDR3 is TGTGCCAGCAGCGTAGGCCCCGCCGGGGGGGAGCGGGGGCCCACAGATACGCAGTATTTT. Its protein is CASSVGPAGGERGPTDTQYF. The rearrangement joins TRBV9 to TRBJ2-3, with 8 bases identical to TRBD2. CDR1 SGDLS and CDR2 YYNGEE come from the germline V gene. This CDR3 has 20 residues. V dropped 0 bases and J dropped 2; count of bases not matched to a gene: 17.

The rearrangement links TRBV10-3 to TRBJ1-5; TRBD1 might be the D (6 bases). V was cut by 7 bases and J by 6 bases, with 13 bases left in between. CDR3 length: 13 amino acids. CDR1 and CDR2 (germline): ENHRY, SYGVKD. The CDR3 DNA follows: TGTGCCATCACGGCAGGGGTAGGTCAGCCCCAGCATTTT. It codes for CAITAGVGQPQHF.

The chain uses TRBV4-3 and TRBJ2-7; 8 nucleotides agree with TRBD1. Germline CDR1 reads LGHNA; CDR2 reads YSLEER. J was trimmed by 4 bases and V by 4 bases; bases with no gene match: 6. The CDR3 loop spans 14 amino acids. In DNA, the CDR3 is TGCGCCAGCAGCCTTGACAGGGGAAGGTACGAGCAGTACTTC. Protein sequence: CASSLDRGRYEQYF.

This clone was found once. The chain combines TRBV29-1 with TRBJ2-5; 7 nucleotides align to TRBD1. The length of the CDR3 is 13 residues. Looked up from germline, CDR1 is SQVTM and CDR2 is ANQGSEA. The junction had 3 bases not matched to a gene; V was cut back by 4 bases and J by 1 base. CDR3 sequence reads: CSVGQGLQETQYF. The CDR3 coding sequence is TGCAGCGTTGGACAGGGTCTCCAAGAGACCCAGTACTTC.